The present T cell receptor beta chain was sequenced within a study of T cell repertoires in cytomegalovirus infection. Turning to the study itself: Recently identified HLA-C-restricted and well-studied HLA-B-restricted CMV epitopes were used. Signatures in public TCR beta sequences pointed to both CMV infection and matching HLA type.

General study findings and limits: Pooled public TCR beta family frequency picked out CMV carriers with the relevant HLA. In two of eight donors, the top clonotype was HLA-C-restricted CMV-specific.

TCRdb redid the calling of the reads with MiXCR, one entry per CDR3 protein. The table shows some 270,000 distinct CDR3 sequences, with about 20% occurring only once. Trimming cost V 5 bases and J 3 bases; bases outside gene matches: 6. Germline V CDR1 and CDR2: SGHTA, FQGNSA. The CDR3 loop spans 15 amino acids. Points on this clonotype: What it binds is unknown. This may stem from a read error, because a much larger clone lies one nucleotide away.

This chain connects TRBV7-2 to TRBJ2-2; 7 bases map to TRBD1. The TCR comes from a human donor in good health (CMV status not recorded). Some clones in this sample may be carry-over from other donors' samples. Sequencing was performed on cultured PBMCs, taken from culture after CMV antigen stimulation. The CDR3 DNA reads TGTGCCAGCAGCCGAGGGACAGTTGACACCGGGGAGCTGTTTTTT. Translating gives CASSRGTVDTGELFF.